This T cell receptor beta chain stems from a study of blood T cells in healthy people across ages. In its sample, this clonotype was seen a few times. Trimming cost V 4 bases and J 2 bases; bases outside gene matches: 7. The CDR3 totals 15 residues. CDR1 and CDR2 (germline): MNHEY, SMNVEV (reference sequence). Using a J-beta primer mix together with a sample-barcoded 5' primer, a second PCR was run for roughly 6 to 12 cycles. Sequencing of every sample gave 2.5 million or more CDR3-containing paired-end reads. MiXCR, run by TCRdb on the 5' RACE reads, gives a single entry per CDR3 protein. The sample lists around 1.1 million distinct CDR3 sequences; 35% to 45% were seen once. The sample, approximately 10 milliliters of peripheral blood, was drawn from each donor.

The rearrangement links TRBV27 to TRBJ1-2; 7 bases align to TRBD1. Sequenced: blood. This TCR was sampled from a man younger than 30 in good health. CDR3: CASSWTGDSNYGYTF. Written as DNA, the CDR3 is TGTGCCAGCAGTTGGACAGGAGATTCCAACTATGGCTACACCTTC.